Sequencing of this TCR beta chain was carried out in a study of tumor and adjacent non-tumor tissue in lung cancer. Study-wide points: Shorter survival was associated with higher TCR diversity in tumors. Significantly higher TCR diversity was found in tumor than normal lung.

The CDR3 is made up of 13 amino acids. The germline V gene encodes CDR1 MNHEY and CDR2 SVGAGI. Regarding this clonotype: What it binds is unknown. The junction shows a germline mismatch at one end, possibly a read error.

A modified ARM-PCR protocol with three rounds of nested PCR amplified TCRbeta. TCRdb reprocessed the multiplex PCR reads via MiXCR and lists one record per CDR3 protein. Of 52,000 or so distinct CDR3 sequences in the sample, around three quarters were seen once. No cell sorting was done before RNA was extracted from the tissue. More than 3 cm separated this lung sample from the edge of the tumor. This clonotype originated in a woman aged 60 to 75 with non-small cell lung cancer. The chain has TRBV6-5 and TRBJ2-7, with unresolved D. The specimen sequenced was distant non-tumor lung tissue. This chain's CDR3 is CTSSYSWGNEQYF. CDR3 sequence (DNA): TGTACCAGCAGTTATTCCTGGGGAAACGAGCAGTACTTC.